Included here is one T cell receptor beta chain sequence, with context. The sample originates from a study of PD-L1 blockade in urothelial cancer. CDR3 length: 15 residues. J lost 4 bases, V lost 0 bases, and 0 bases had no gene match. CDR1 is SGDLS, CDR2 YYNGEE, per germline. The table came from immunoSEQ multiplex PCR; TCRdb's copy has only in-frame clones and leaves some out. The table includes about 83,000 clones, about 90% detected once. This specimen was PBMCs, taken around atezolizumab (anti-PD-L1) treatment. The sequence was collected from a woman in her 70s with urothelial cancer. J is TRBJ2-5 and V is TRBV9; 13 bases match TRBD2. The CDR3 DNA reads TGTGCCAGCAGCGTAGGACTAGCGGGGGGAGAGACCCAGTACTTC. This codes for CASSVGLAGGETQYF.